These T cell receptor beta chains were read from a single sample in a study of OX40 agonist ivuxolimab in advanced cancers. Sequencing was performed with immunoSEQ multiplex PCR; in TCRdb, only in-frame clones are kept and a portion is missing. The table has 45,000 to 70,000 clones, more than 80% seen once. Sequenced material: CD4+ or CD8+ T cells sorted from blood, taken in a trial of the OX40 agonist ivuxolimab. The receptors here all came from an adult with an advanced solid tumor such as melanoma, head and neck, liver or kidney cancer. Each CDR3 is given with its conserved first and last residue. Each record gives: V gene, D gene, J gene, clone size, CDR3 DNA, CDR3 protein. A D gene is named only where the DNA matches it firmly. Size tells how often a clone was seen (once, few, many) or the class of an expanded clone, and some rows leave it out.

v_call: TRBV10-2
d_call: TRBD2
j_call: TRBJ2-3
clone_size: -
cdr3_nt: TGCGCCAGCAGGGGACTAGCGGCAGATACGCAGTATTTT
cdr3_aa: CASRGLAADTQYF

v_call: TRBV6-1
d_call: -
j_call: TRBJ1-1
clone_size: -
cdr3_nt: TGTGCCAGCAGTGTGAAGGGGAACACTGAAGCTTTCTTT
cdr3_aa: CASSVKGNTEAFF

v_call: TRBV2
d_call: TRBD1
j_call: TRBJ2-1
clone_size: -
cdr3_nt: TGTGCCAGCAGTGAAGTGGACAGGACAAGGTTCTTC
cdr3_aa: CASSEVDRTRFF

v_call: TRBV4-2
d_call: -
j_call: TRBJ1-2
clone_size: -
cdr3_nt: TGTGCCAGCAGCCAAGTAGAAGGCGCCGGCTACACCTTC
cdr3_aa: CASSQVEGAGYTF

v_call: TRBV30
d_call: -
j_call: TRBJ1-1
clone_size: -
cdr3_nt: TGTGCCTGGAGTGTACTGGGTGACGGGATGAACACTGAAGCTTTCTTT
cdr3_aa: CAWSVLGDGMNTEAFF

v_call: TRBV19
d_call: TRBD1
j_call: TRBJ1-5
clone_size: -
cdr3_nt: TGTGCCAGTAGTCGGGACAGGGTTGGCAATCAGCCCCAGCATTTT
cdr3_aa: CASSRDRVGNQPQHF

v_call: TRBV30
d_call: -
j_call: TRBJ2-1
clone_size: -
cdr3_nt: TGTGCCTGGAGTGTCCGGTACCCGAGCTCCTACAATGAGCAGTTCTTC
cdr3_aa: CAWSVRYPSSYNEQFF

v_call: TRBV18
d_call: TRBD1
j_call: TRBJ2-3
clone_size: -
cdr3_nt: TGTGCCAGCTCACCAGGGACAGGGGAAGATACGCAGTATTTT
cdr3_aa: CASSPGTGEDTQYF

v_call: TRBV18
d_call: TRBD1
j_call: TRBJ2-5
clone_size: once
cdr3_nt: TGTGCCAGCTCAGCGGACAGGGTCGGCCAAGAGACCCAGTACTTC
cdr3_aa: CASSADRVGQETQYF

v_call: TRBV7-9
d_call: TRBD1
j_call: TRBJ1-2
clone_size: once
cdr3_nt: TGTGCCAGCAGCTTGACCGGGACAGGGATTAACTATGGCTACACCTTC
cdr3_aa: CASSLTGTGINYGYTF

v_call: TRBV15
d_call: -
j_call: TRBJ2-7
clone_size: few
cdr3_nt: TGTGCCACCAGCAGAGGGACAGCCAACTCCTACGAGCAGTACTTC
cdr3_aa: CATSRGTANSYEQYF

v_call: TRBV6-1
d_call: TRBD2
j_call: TRBJ2-3
clone_size: few
cdr3_nt: TGTGCCAGCAGTGAACTGAGCGGGAGGGGGAGAGATACGCAGTATTTT
cdr3_aa: CASSELSGRGRDTQYF

v_call: TRBV5-1
d_call: TRBD1
j_call: TRBJ2-4
clone_size: few
cdr3_nt: TGCGCCAGCAGCACACTCGGGACAGGAGGAAACATTCAGTACTTC
cdr3_aa: CASSTLGTGGNIQYF

v_call: TRBV29-1
d_call: -
j_call: TRBJ2-3
clone_size: -
cdr3_nt: TGCAGCGTTGATCGGGATAGCACAGATACGCGGTATTTT
cdr3_aa: CSVDRDSTDTRYF

v_call: TRBV13
d_call: -
j_call: TRBJ2-3
clone_size: -
cdr3_nt: TGTGCCAGCAGCTTAGGCCTTCCCCCCCTAGCAAGCACAGATACGCAGTATTTT
cdr3_aa: CASSLGLPPLASTDTQYF

v_call: TRBV9
d_call: TRBD1
j_call: TRBJ1-1
clone_size: -
cdr3_nt: TGTGCCAGCAGCGTGGGGACAGGGCAGATGAACACTGAAGCTTTCTTT
cdr3_aa: CASSVGTGQMNTEAFF

v_call: TRBV27
d_call: -
j_call: TRBJ2-1
clone_size: -
cdr3_nt: TGTGCCAGCAGTTTCTTCCAAAGATCTGAGCAGTTCTTC
cdr3_aa: CASSFFQRSEQFF

v_call: TRBV10-3
d_call: -
j_call: TRBJ2-1
clone_size: -
cdr3_nt: TGTGCCATCAGTGTGGGGCGGGAAGGTGAGCAGTTCTTC
cdr3_aa: CAISVGREGEQFF

v_call: TRBV7-9
d_call: TRBD2
j_call: TRBJ2-3
clone_size: -
cdr3_nt: TGTGCCAGCGGCCAAGGACTAGCGGGGACAGATACGCAGTATTTT
cdr3_aa: CASGQGLAGTDTQYF

v_call: TRBV7-3
d_call: TRBD2
j_call: TRBJ2-1
clone_size: -
cdr3_nt: TGTGCCAGCAGCCCTGGACTAGCATACAATGAGCAGTTCTTC
cdr3_aa: CASSPGLAYNEQFF

v_call: TRBV4-1
d_call: -
j_call: TRBJ1-1
clone_size: few
cdr3_nt: TGCGCCAGCAGCCAAGTTCGCGGTACTGAAGCTTTCTTT
cdr3_aa: CASSQVRGTEAFF

v_call: TRBV6-5
d_call: -
j_call: TRBJ2-7
clone_size: -
cdr3_nt: TGTGCCAGCACCGGAGGGGTCAGTGGATACGAGCAGTACTTC
cdr3_aa: CASTGGVSGYEQYF

v_call: TRBV10-1
d_call: -
j_call: TRBJ2-7
clone_size: once
cdr3_nt: TGCGCCAGCAGTGGGATTAATAGCGAGCAGTACTTC
cdr3_aa: CASSGINSEQYF

v_call: TRBV27
d_call: -
j_call: TRBJ2-3
clone_size: -
cdr3_nt: TGTGCCAGCAGCCTCAGGGGGGCCAACACAGATACGCAGTATTTT
cdr3_aa: CASSLRGANTDTQYF

v_call: TRBV19
d_call: TRBD1
j_call: TRBJ2-7
clone_size: once
cdr3_nt: TGTGCCAGTAGTCTCGGGGACAGCCGCCGGGAGCAGTACTTC
cdr3_aa: CASSLGDSRREQYF

v_call: TRBV9
d_call: TRBD2
j_call: TRBJ2-2
clone_size: -
cdr3_nt: TGTGCCAGCAGCTTTGGCCGGACTAGCGGGAGGTCCGGGGAGCTGTTTTTT
cdr3_aa: CASSFGRTSGRSGELFF

v_call: TRBV30
d_call: TRBD2
j_call: TRBJ2-5
clone_size: few
cdr3_nt: TGTGCCTGGAGTGGTTTAGCGGGAGTGAGGGGAGAGACCCAGTACTTC
cdr3_aa: CAWSGLAGVRGETQYF

v_call: TRBV18
d_call: -
j_call: TRBJ1-1
clone_size: -
cdr3_nt: TGTGCCAGCTCACCTCAGAGGGGAGCAAACACTGAAGCTTTCTTT
cdr3_aa: CASSPQRGANTEAFF

v_call: TRBV5-6
d_call: TRBD1
j_call: TRBJ2-2
clone_size: -
cdr3_nt: TGTGCCAGCAGCTTATCCGGGACAGGGGGCTTCGGGGAGCTGTTTTTT
cdr3_aa: CASSLSGTGGFGELFF

v_call: TRBV18
d_call: TRBD1
j_call: TRBJ2-7
clone_size: once
cdr3_nt: TGTGCCAGCTCACCCAATGAGCGGACAGGGGGCCTCTACGAGCAGTACTTC
cdr3_aa: CASSPNERTGGLYEQYF